The 20 T cell receptor beta chains presented below share a single source sample, sequenced in a study of T cells in Graves' hyperthyroidism and ophthalmopathy. Amplified regions were TCR beta CDR3 sequences from RNA transcripts. HTBI primers drove first-round RT-PCR of the TCR CDR3. Each CDR3 protein is one row after TCRdb ran MiXCR on the multiplex PCR reads. The data hold some 500,000 distinct CDR3 sequences, with around 14% observed a single time. Sequencing used blood. The receptors come from a woman aged 18-30 years with Graves' hyperthyroidism.

This clonotype occurred a few times. A junction end diverges from the germline sequence, so it may reflect a read error. The chain links TRBV12-5 to TRBJ2-6; TRBD1 might be the D (6 bases). The CDR3 is 16 amino acids. The V gene's germline CDR1 is LGHNT and CDR2 FRNRAP. The CDR3 is CASGLPNRLGANVPTF. The CDR3 bases are TGTGCTAGTGGTCTACCAAATAGGTTGGGGGCCAACGTCCCGACTTTC.

The sample holds many counts of this clonotype. The chain joins TRBV29-1 to TRBJ2-5, with 9 bases lining up with TRBD2. Germline values: CDR1 SQVTM, CDR2 ANQGSEA. The V and J ends lost 4 bases and 4 bases, in that order; junction bases with no gene match: 4. The CDR3 extends over 13 amino acids. CDR3 residues: CSVGAGGLETQYF. CDR3 nucleotides: TGCAGCGTTGGGGCGGGAGGGTTAGAGACCCAGTACTTC.

At least ten counts were recorded for this clonotype. CDR3 loop: CASSILSGQGNSPLHF. In nucleotides, the CDR3 is TGTGCCAGTAGTATACTTTCGGGACAGGGAAATTCACCCCTCCACTTT. The chain employs TRBV19 and TRBJ1-6, with 9 nucleotides matching TRBD1. The CDR3 covers 16 residues. CDR1 LNHDA and CDR2 SQIVND come from the germline V gene (reference sequence). Trimming cost V 2 bases and J 7 bases; bases outside gene matches: 6.

The chain uses TRBV6-1 and TRBJ1-3; the D is unclear. V was shortened by 5 bases and J by 4 bases, with 15 bases between the two germline ends. Germline V gene lookup returns CDR1 MNHNS and CDR2 SASEGT. This CDR3 is built from 15 residues. This chain's CDR3 is CASSTTGGLGNTIYF. CDR3 bases: TGTGCCAGCAGTACCACGGGAGGGTTAGGAAACACCATATATTTT.

The chain links TRBV20-1 to TRBJ1-5; 9 positions match TRBD1. The CDR3 spans 16 residues. Trimming took 6 bases from V and 1 from J; bases not matched to a gene: 10. Looked up from germline, CDR1 is DFQATT and CDR2 is SNEGSKA (reference sequence). The CDR3 region has the DNA TGCAGTGCACTGAAGGGACAGGGTGCAAGCAATCAGCCCCAGCATTTT. Residues: CSALKGQGASNQPQHF.

The V call is TRBV20-1, the J call TRBJ2-1; unclear D gene. The V gene's germline CDR1 is DFQATT and CDR2 SNEGSKA (reference sequence). This CDR3 spans 12 amino acids. The CDR3 loop reads CSAADWYNEQFF. The CDR3 DNA sequence: TGCAGCGCCGCGGATTGGTACAATGAGCAGTTCTTC.

This clonotype came up many times. CDR3 coding DNA: TGTGCCAGCAGTGACCGTCAACTGAGCTCACCCCTCCACTTT. Its protein product is CASSDRQLSSPLHF. The rearrangement uses TRBV2 and TRBJ1-6; D is unresolved. The CDR3 contains 14 residues. Trimming removed 3 bases from V and 10 bases from J, with 13 bases in between. Germline V gene sequence: CDR1 SNHLY, CDR2 FYNNEI.

This sequence joins TRBV9 and TRBJ2-3; D is undetermined. V lost 0 bases and J 1 base, leaving 6 bases between the germline ends. Germline CDR1 reads SGDLS; CDR2 reads YYNGEE. The CDR3 is 14 residues long. In nucleotides, the CDR3 is TGTGCCAGCAGCGTAGACCGGGGCACAGATACGCAGTATTTT. Amino acids: CASSVDRGTDTQYF. Looking up the rest from reference TRBV9 and TRBJ2-3 gives the full variable domain: DSGVTQTPKHLITATGQRVTLRCSPRSGDLSVYWYQQSLDQGLQFLIQYYNGEERAKGNILERFSAQQFPDLHSELNLSSLELGDSALYFCASSVDRGTDTQYFGPGTRLTVL.

The sample holds a few counts of this clonotype. The chain combines TRBV7-3 with TRBJ2-2; D is possibly TRBD2 (6 bases). CDR3 length equals 16 residues. CDR1 and CDR2 (germline): SGHTA, FQGTGA. With 5 bases removed from V and 1 base from J, the gap between germline ends came to 14 bases. The chain's CDR3 is CASSPLRRENTGELFF. The CDR3 DNA follows: TGTGCCAGCAGCCCCCTTCGGCGGGAGAACACCGGGGAGCTGTTTTTT.

This clonotype was observed a handful of times. This chain uses TRBV7-2 with TRBJ2-5; the match to TRBD2 covers 14 bases. This CDR3 region has 20 residues. The junction had 20 bases not matched to a gene; V was cut back by 7 bases and J by 4 bases. Germline values: CDR1 SGHTA, CDR2 FQGNSA. The CDR3 nucleotides are TGTGCCAGCACCAAAAAACCGAGTTCTGAGACTAGCGGGAGGGCAGAGACCCAGTACTTC. Protein: CASTKKPSSETSGRAETQYF.

This clonotype was counted at least ten times. V usage is TRBV20-1 and J usage is TRBJ2-1; 12 bases agree with TRBD2. The germline CDR1 and CDR2 sequences are DFQATT and SNEGSKA (reference sequence). The CDR3 loop spans 18 amino acids. The J segment lost 7 bases and the V segment lost 5 bases, leaving 18 bases of the junction unmatched. The CDR3 reads CSALPLAMTSGRLNEQFF. The CDR3 DNA follows: TGCAGTGCTTTACCTCTAGCAATGACTAGCGGGAGATTGAATGAGCAGTTCTTC.

This clonotype came up many times. V gene TRBV6-1 combines with J gene TRBJ2-1; 9 bases agree with TRBD1. The CDR3 has 15 residues. Germline loops: CDR1 MNHNS, CDR2 SASEGT. V trimming: 6 bases; J trimming: 7 bases; junction bases outside the gene matches: 10. Written as DNA, the CDR3 is TGTGCCAGCAGGACCCTGGACAGGGGTAGGAATGAGCAGTTCTTC. The encoded protein is CASRTLDRGRNEQFF.

About this clonotype itself: This may be a read error: a much more frequent sequence differs by one nucleotide. In this CDR3 the conserved last residue, phenylalanine or tryptophan, is missing, so a read error is likely. The rearrangement joins TRBV6-5 to TRBJ1-5; the D gene is possibly TRBD1 (5 bases). The CDR3 is 13 residues long. Trimming left V 2 bases short and J 7 bases short, with 9 bases between. CDR1 and CDR2 (germline): MNHEY, SVGAGI. The CDR3 is CASSYRGGQPQHL. In nucleotides, the CDR3 is TGTGCCAGCAGTTACAGGGGAGGACAGCCCCAGCATCTT.

This clonotype appeared many times. J is TRBJ2-7 and V is TRBV12-3 or TRBV12-4, with a weak D call TRBD2 (5 bases). The CDR3 spans 13 residues. Trimming cost V 3 bases and J 7 bases, with 13 bases left between them. CDR3 coding DNA: TGTGCCAGCAGTTTGGGTCGGGGTTTTGAGCAGTACGTC. Amino acid sequence: CASSLGRGFEQYV.

This clonotype showed up just a few times. This sequence joins TRBV3-1 and TRBJ1-2, with 9 bases fitting TRBD1. V lost 4 bases, J lost 4 bases, and 13 bases stayed unmatched. CDR1 and CDR2 (germline): LGHDT, YNNKEL (reference sequence). The CDR3 is 17 amino acids. CDR3 in amino acids: CASSPYRGLSRIYGYTF. The CDR3 nucleotides are TGTGCCAGCAGCCCCTACAGGGGGCTCTCTCGTATCTATGGCTACACCTTC.

The rearrangement uses TRBV19 and TRBJ1-1; a weak D match, TRBD1 (5 bases). Trimming removed 5 bases from V and 4 bases from J, with 20 bases in between. This CDR3 spans 16 amino acids. CDR1 is LNHDA and CDR2 is SQIVND in the germline V gene (reference sequence). The CDR3 DNA sequence: TGTGCCAGTAGTGAGTCCTCGTCGGGACTGAGCACTGAAGCTTTCTTT. This gives the protein CASSESSSGLSTEAFF.

The V gene is TRBV5-6, the J gene TRBJ1-1; 10 bases agree with TRBD1. The V gene end was trimmed by 3 bases and the J gene end by 4 bases; junction bases not matched to a gene: 3. This CDR3 spans 14 amino acids. Germline assignment: CDR1 SGHDT and CDR2 YYEEEE. The CDR3 bases are TGTGCCAGCAGCTGGGGACAGGGGATCACTGAAGCTTTCTTT. Translation gives CASSWGQGITEAFF.

There are many counts of this clonotype. The chain has TRBV27 and TRBJ2-7, with TRBD1 matching over 7 bases. Per germline, CDR1 MNHEY and CDR2 SMNVEV (reference sequence). Trimming took 5 bases from V and 2 from J; bases not matched to a gene: 12. The CDR3 spans 16 residues. The CDR3 nucleotides read TGTGCCAGCAGTGGGTTTTACCGGGACAGAGCCTACGAGCAGTACTTC. It encodes CASSGFYRDRAYEQYF.

The table lists this clonotype with many counts. V usage is TRBV19 and J usage is TRBJ2-7, with D uncertain. This CDR3 region has 15 residues. In germline, CDR1 is LNHDA, CDR2 SQIVND (reference sequence). Trimming shortened V by 6 bases and J by 3 bases, and 18 bases separated the two germline ends. The CDR3 DNA is TGTGCCAGTAGGCTCACTCACGGGTACGGCTACGAGCAGTACTTC. It specifies CASRLTHGYGYEQYF. Combining the CDR3 with reference TRBV19 and TRBJ2-7 gives the whole variable domain DGGITQSPKYLFRKEGQNVTLSCEQNLNHDAMYWYRQDPGQGLRLIYYSQIVNDFQKGDIAEGYSVSREKKESFPLTVTSAQKNPTAFYLCASRLTHGYGYEQYFGPGTRLTVT.

Turning to this clonotype: A read error is likely, as this CDR3 ends without the conserved phenylalanine or tryptophan. This chain joins TRBV12-3 or TRBV12-4 and TRBJ1-6; D is possibly TRBD1 (6 bases). Trimming took 7 bases from V and 2 from J, leaving 18 bases between them. This CDR3 region has 17 residues. CDR3 loop: CASTLRGSGAYNSPLHS. CDR3 coding DNA: TGTGCCAGCACCCTCAGGGGTAGCGGAGCCTATAATTCACCCCTCCACTCT.